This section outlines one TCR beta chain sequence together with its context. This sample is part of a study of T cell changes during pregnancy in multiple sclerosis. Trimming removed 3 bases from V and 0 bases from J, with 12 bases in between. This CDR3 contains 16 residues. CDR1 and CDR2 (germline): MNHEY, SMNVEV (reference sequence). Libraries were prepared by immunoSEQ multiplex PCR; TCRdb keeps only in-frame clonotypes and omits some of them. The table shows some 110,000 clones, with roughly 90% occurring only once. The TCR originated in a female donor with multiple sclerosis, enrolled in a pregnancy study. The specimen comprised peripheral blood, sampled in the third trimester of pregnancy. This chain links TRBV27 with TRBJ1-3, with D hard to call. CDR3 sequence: CASSFLGPRSGNTIYF. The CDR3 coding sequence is TGTGCCAGCAGTTTTCTGGGCCCCCGCTCTGGAAACACCATATATTTT.